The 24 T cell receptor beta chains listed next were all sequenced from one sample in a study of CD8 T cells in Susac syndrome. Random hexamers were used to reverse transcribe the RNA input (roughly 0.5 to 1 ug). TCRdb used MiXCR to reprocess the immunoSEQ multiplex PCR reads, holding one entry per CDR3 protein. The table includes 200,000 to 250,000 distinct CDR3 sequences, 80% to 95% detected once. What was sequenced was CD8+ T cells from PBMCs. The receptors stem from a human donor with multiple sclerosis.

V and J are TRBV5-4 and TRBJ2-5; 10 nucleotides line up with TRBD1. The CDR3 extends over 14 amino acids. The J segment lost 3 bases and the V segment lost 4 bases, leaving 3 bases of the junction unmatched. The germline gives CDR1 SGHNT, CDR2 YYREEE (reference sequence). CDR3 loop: CASSTGTGEETQYF. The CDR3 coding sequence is TGTGCCAGCAGCACCGGGACAGGGGAAGAGACCCAGTACTTC.

The CDR3 region is CASSYSAPPYEQYF. The CDR3 bases are TGTGCCAGCAGTTACTCGGCTCCCCCCTACGAGCAGTACTTC. J is TRBJ2-7 and V is TRBV6-5; D not resolved. The ends were cut back, 0 bases at V and 2 bases at J, with 8 bases in the middle. The CDR3 length is 14 residues. Germline V gives CDR1 MNHEY, CDR2 SVGAGI.

CDR3: CAISDSGLLQETQYF. CDR3 nucleotide sequence: TGTGCCATCAGTGATTCCGGTCTGTTACAAGAGACCCAGTACTTC. The chain links TRBV10-3 to TRBJ2-5; no clear D. The germline CDR1 and CDR2 sequences are ENHRY and SYGVKD. The CDR3 runs to 15 residues. V was shortened by 3 bases and J by 2 bases, with 13 bases between the two germline ends.

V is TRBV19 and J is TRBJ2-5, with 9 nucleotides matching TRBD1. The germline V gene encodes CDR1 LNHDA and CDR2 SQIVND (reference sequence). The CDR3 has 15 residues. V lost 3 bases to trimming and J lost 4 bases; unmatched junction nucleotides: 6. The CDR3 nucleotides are TGTGCCAGTAGTATGAGGACAGGGGTTCCAGAGACCCAGTACTTC. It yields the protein CASSMRTGVPETQYF.

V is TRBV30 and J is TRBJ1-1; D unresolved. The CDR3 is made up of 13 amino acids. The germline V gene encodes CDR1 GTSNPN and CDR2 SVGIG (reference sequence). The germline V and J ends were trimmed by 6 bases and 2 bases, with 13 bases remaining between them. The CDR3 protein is CACRAAPNTEAFF. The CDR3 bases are TGTGCCTGCCGGGCCGCTCCAAACACTGAAGCTTTCTTT.

The chain's CDR3 is CASSLGRPGELFF. CDR3 in DNA: TGTGCCAGCAGCTTGGGACGACCCGGGGAGCTGTTTTTT. The chain combines TRBV11-2 with TRBJ2-2; D assignment may be TRBD1 or TRBD2 (5 bases each). V gave up 3 bases and J gave up 6 bases, with 8 bases separating them. The CDR3 consists of 13 residues. Per the germline V gene, CDR1 is SGHAT and CDR2 is FQNNGV.

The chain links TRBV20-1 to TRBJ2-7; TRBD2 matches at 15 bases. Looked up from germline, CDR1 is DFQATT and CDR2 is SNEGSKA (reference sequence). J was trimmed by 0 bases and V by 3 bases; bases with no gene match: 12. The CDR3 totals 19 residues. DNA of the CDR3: TGCAGTGCTAGCGGAGCCGGGACTAGCGGGAGGTACCCCTCCTACGAGCAGTACTTC. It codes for CSASGAGTSGRYPSYEQYF.

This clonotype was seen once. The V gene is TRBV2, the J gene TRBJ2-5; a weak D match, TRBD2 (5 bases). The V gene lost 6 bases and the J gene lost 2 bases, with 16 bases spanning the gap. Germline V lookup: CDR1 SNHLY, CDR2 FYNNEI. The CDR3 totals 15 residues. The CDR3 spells CASSESGLIQETQYF. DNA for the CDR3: TGTGCCAGCAGCGAGTCAGGACTGATTCAAGAGACCCAGTACTTC. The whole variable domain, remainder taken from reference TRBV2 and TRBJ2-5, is EPEVTQTPSHQVTQMGQEVILRCVPISNHLYFYWYRQILGQKVEFLVSFYNNEISEKSEIFDDQFSVERPDGSNFTLKIRSTKLEDSAMYFCASSESGLIQETQYFGPGTRLLVL.

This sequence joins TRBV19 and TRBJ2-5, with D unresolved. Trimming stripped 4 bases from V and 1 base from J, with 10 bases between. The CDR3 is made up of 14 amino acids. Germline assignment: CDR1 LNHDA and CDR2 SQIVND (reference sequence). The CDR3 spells CASSSYSFQETQYF. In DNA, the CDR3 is TGTGCCAGTAGTAGCTACAGTTTCCAAGAGACCCAGTACTTC.

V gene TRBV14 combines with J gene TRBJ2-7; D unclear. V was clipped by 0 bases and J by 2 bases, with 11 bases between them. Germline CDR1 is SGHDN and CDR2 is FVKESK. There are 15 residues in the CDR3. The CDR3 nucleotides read TGTGCCAGCAGCCAAGAAGAAGGGAAAGCCTACGAGCAGTACTTC. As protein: CASSQEEGKAYEQYF.

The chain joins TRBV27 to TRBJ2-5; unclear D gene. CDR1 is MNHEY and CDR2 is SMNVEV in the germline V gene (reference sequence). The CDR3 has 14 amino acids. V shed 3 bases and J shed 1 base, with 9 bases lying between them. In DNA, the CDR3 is TGTGCCAGCAGTTTTTCTCCACCCCAAGAGACCCAGTACTTC. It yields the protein CASSFSPPQETQYF.

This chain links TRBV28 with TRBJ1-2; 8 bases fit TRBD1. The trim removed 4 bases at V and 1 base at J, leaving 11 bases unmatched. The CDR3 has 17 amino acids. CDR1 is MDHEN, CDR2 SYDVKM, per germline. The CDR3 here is CASSSDRGFELNYGYTF. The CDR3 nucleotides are TGTGCCAGCAGTTCCGACAGGGGATTCGAGCTTAACTATGGCTACACCTTC.

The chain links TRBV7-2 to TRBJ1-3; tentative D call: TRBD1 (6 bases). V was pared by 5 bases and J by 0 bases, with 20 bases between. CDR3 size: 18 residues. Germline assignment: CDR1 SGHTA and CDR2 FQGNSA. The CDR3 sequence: CASSTSSGTPSSGNTIYF. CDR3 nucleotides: TGTGCCAGCAGCACATCATCCGGGACACCCAGCTCTGGAAACACCATATATTTT.

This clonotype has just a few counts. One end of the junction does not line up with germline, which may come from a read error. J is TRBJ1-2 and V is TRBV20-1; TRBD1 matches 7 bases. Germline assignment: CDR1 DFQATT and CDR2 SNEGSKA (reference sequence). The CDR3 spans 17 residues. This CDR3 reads CSARDPGTVPDFYGYTF. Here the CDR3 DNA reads TGCAGTGCGAGAGACCCCGGGACAGTTCCCGATTTCTATGGCTACACCTTC.

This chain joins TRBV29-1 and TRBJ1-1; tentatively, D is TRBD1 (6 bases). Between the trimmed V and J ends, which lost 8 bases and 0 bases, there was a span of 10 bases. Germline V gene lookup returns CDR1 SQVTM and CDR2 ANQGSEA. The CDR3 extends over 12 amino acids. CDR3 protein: CSSGQLNTEAFF. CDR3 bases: TGCAGCTCTGGACAGTTGAACACTGAAGCTTTCTTT. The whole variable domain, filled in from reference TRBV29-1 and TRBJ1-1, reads SAVISQKPSRDICQRGTSLTIQCQVDSQVTMMFWYRQQPGQSLTLIATANQGSEATYESGFVIDKFPISRPNLTFSTLTVSNMSPEDSSIYLCSSGQLNTEAFFGQGTRLTVV.

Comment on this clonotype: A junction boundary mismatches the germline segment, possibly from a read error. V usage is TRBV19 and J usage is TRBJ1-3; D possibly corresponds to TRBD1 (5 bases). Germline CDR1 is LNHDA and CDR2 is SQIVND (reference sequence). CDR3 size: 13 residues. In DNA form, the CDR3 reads TGTGCCAGTAGTGACAGAGCTGGAAACACCACATATTTT. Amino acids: CASSDRAGNTTYF.

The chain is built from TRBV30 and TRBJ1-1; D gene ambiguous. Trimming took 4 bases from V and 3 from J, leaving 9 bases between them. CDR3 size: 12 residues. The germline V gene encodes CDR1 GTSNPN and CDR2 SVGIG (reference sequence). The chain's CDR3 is CAWTGGDTEAFF. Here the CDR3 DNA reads TGTGCCTGGACAGGTGGGGACACTGAAGCTTTCTTT.

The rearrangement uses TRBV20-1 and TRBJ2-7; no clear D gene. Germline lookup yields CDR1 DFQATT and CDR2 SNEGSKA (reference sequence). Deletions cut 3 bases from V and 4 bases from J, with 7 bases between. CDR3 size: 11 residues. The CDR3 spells CSASWSYEQYF. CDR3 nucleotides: TGCAGTGCTAGTTGGAGTTACGAGCAGTACTTC.

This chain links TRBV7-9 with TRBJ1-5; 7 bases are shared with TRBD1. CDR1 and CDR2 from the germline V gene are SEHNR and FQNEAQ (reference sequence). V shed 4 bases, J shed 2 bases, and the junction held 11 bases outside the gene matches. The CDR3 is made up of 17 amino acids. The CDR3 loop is CASSYSDRSLGNQPQHF. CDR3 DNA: TGTGCCAGCAGCTATTCGGACAGGAGCCTAGGCAATCAGCCCCAGCATTTT. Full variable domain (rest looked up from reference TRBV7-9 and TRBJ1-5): DTGVSQNPRHKITKRGQNVTFRCDPISEHNRLYWYRQTLGQGPEFLTYFQNEAQLEKSRLLSDRFSAERPKGSFSTLEIQRTEQGDSAMYLCASSYSDRSLGNQPQHFGDGTRLSIL.

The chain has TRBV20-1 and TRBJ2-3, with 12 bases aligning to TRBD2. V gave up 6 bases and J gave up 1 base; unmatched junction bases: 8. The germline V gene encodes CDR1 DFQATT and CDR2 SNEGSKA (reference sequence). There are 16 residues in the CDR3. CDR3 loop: CSAFELAGGRTDTQYF. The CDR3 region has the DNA TGCAGTGCCTTCGAACTAGCGGGGGGTCGCACAGATACGCAGTATTTT.

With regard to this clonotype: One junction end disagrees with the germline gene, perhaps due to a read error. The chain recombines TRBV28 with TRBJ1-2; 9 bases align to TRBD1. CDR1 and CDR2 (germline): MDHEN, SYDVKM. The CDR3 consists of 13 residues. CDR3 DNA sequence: TGTGCCAGCAGTTTCTACAGGGGGCGTCACGGCTCCTTC. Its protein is CASSFYRGRHGSF.

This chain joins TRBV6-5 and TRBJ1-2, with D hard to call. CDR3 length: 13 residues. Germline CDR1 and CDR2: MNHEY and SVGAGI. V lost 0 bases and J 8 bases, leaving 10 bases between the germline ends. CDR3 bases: TGTGCCAGCAGTTACTCGGGTTCTATGGGCTACACCTTC. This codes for CASSYSGSMGYTF.

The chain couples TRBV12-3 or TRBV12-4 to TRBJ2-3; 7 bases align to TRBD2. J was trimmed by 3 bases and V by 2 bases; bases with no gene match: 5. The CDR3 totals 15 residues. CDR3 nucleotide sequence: TGTGCCAGCAGTTTACTAGCGGAGCCTACAGATACGCAGTATTTT. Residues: CASSLLAEPTDTQYF.

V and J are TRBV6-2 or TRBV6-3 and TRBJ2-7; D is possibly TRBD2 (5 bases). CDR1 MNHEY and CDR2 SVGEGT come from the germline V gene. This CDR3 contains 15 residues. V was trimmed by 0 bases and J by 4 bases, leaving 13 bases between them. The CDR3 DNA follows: TGTGCCAGCAGTTACTCGGCGGGTCGCCTTTACGAGCAGTACTTC. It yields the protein CASSYSAGRLYEQYF.